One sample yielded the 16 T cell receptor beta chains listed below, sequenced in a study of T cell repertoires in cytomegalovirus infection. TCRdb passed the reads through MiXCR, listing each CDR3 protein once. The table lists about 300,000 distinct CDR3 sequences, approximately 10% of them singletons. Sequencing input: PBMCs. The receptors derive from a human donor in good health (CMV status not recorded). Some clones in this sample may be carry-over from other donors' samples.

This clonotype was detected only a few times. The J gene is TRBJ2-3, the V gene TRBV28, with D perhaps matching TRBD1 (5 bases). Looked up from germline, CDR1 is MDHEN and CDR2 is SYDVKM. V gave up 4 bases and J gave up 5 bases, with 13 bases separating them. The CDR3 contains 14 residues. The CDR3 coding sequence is TGTGCCAGCAGTTCCTCTCTTCAGGGAGATACGCAGTATTTT. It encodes CASSSSLQGDTQYF.

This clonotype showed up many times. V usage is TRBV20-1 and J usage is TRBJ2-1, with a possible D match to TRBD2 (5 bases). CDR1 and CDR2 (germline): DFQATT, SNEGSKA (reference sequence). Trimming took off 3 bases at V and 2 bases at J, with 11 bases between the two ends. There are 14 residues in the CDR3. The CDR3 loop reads CSASGGRAYNEQFF. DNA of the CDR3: TGCAGTGCTAGTGGAGGTCGGGCCTACAATGAGCAGTTCTTC.

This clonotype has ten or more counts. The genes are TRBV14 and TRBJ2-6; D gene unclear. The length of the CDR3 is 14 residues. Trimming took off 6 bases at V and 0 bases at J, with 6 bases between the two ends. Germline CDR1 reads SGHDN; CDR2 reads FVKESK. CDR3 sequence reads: CASSLYSGANVLTF. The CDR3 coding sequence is TGTGCCAGCAGTCTCTACTCTGGGGCCAACGTCCTGACTTTC. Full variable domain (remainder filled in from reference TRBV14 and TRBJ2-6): EAGVTQFPSHSVIEKGQTVTLRCDPISGHDNLYWYRRVMGKEIKFLLHFVKESKQDESGMPNNRFLAERTGGTYSTLKVQPAELEDSGVYFCASSLYSGANVLTFGAGSRLTVL.

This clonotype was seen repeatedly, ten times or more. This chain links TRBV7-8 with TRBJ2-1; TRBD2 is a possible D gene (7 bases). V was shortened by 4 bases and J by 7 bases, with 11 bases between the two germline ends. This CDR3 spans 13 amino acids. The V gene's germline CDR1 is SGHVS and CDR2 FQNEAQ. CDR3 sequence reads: CASSSGGANEQFF. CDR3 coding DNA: TGTGCCAGCAGCTCTGGGGGGGCAAATGAGCAGTTCTTC.

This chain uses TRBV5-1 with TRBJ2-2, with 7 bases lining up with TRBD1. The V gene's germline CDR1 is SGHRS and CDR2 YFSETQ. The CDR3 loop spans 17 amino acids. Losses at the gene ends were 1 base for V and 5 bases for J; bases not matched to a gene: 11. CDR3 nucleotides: TGCGCCAGCAGCTTGAGAATTACAGGGGACGGAACCGGGGAGCTGTTTTTT. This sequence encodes CASSLRITGDGTGELFF.

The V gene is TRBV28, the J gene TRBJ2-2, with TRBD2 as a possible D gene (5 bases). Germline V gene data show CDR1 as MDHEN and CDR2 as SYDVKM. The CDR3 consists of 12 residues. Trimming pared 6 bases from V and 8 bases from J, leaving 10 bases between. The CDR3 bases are TGTGCCAGCAGAGACGGCGGGGGGGAGCTGTTTTTT. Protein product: CASRDGGGELFF.

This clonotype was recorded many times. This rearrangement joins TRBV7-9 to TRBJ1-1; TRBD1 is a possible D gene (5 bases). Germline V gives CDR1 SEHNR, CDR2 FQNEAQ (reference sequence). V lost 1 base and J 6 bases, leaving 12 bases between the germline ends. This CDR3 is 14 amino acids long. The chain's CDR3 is CASSLGQGSSEAFF. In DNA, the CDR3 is TGTGCCAGCAGCTTAGGCCAGGGATCGTCTGAAGCTTTCTTT. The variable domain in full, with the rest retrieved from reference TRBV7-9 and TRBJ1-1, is DTGVSQNPRHKITKRGQNVTFRCDPISEHNRLYWYRQTLGQGPEFLTYFQNEAQLEKSRLLSDRFSAERPKGSFSTLEIQRTEQGDSAMYLCASSLGQGSSEAFFGQGTRLTVV.

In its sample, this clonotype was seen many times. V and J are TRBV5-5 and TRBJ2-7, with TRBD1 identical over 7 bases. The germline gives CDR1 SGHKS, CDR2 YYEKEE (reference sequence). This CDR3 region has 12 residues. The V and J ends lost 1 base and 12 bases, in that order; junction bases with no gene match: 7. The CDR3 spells CASSLSDRDRYF. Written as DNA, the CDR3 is TGTGCCAGCAGCTTGTCCGACAGGGACCGGTACTTC.

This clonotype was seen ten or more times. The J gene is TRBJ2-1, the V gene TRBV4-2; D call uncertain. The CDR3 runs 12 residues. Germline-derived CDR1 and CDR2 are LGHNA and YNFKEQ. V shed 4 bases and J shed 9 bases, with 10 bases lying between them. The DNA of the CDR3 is TGTGCCAGCAGCCTTAAGGTGACTGAGCAGTTCTTC. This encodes CASSLKVTEQFF.

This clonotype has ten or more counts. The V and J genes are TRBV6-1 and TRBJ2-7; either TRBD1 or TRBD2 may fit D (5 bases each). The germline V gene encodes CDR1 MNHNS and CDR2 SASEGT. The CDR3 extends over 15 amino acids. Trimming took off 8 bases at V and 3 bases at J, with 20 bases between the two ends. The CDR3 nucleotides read TGTGCCAGCCCCGAGGGGTCGGGACCTTTCTACGAGCAGTACTTC. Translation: CASPEGSGPFYEQYF.

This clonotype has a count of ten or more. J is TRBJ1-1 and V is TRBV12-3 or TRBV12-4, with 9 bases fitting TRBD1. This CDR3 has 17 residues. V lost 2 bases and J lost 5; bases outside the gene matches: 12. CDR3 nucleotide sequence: TGTGCCAGCAGTTTAACAGGGGGCTCTAATTGGGGAACTGAAGCTTTCTTT. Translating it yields CASSLTGGSNWGTEAFF.

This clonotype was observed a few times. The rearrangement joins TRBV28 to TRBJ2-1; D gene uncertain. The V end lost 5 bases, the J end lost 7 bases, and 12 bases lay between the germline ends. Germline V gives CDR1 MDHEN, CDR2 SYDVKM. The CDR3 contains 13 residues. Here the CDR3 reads CASSPPNVNEQFF. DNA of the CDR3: TGTGCCAGCAGTCCCCCGAACGTAAATGAGCAGTTCTTC. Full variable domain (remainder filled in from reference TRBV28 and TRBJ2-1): DVKVTQSSRYLVKRTGEKVFLECVQDMDHENMFWYRQDPGLGLRLIYFSYDVKMKEKGDIPEGYSVSREKKERFSLILESASTNQTSMYLCASSPPNVNEQFFGPGTRLTVL.

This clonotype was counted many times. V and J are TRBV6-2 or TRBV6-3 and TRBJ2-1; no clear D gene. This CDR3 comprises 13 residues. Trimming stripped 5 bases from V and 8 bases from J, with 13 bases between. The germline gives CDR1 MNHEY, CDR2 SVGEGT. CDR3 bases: TGTGCCAGCAGTCCGTTTCGTCTCGATGAGCAGTTCTTC. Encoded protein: CASSPFRLDEQFF.

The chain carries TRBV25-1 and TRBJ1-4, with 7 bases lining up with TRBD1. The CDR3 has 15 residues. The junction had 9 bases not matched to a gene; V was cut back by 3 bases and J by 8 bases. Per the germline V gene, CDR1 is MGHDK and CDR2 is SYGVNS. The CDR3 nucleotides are TGTGCCAGCAGTGACCCCGGGACAGAAAAAGAAAAACTGTTTTTT. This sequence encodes CASSDPGTEKEKLFF.

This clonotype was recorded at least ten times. The CDR3 loop reads CASRSAGAGYTF. The CDR3 coding sequence is TGTGCCAGCCGCTCCGCGGGGGCGGGCTACACCTTC. The J gene is TRBJ1-2, the V gene TRBV6-2 or TRBV6-3; TRBD1 might be the D (6 bases). V lost 8 bases and J 8 bases, leaving 15 bases between the germline ends. Germline V CDR1 and CDR2: MNHEY, SVGEGT. The CDR3 is 12 residues long.

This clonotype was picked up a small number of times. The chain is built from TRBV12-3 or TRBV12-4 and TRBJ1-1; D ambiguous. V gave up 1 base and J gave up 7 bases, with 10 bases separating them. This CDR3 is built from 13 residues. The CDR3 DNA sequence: TGTGCCAGCAGTTTAGAAGGTAACCGTGAAGCTTTCTTT. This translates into CASSLEGNREAFF.